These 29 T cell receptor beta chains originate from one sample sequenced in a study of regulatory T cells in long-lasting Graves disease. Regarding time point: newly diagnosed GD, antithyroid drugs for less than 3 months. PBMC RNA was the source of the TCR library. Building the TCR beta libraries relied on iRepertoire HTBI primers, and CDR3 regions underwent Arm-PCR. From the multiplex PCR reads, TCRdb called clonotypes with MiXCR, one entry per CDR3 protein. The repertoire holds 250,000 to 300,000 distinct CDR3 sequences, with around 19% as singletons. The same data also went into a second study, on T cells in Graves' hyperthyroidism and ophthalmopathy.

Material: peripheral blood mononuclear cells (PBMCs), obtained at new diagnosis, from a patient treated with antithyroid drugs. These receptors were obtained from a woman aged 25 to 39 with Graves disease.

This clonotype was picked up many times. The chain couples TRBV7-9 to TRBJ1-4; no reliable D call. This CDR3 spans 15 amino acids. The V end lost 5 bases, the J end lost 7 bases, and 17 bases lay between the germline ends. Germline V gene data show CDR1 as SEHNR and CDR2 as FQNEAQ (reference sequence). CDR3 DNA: TGTGCCAGCAGCCAGTCAGGAAACGAGGGTGAAAAACTGTTTTTT. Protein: CASSQSGNEGEKLFF.

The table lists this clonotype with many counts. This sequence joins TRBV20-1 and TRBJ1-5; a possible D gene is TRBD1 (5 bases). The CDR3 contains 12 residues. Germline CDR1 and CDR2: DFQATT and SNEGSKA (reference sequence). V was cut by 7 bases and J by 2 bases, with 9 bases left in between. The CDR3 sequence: CSGGGGNQPQHF. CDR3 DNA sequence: TGCAGTGGGGGAGGGGGCAATCAGCCCCAGCATTTT.

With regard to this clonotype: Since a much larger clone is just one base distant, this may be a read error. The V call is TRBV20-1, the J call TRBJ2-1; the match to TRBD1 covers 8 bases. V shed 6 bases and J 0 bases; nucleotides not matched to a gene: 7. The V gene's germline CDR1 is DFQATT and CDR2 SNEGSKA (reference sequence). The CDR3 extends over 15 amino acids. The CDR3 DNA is TGCAGTGCCCCCCAGGGGGCGAGCTCCTACAATGAGCAGTTCTTC. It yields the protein CSAPQGASSYNEQFF.

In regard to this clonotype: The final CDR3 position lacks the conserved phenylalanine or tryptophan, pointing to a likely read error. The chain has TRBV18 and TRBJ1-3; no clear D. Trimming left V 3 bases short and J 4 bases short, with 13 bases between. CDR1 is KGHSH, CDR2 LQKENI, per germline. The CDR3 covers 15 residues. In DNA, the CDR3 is TGTGCCAGCTCACCGTCGGCGACTCCAGGAAACACCATATATCTT. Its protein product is CASSPSATPGNTIYL.

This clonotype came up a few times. The chain's CDR3 is CASSLLVSGVNEQFF. CDR3 DNA: TGTGCCAGCAGCTTACTAGTCTCGGGGGTCAATGAGCAGTTCTTC. This rearrangement joins TRBV9 to TRBJ2-1, with a weak D call TRBD2 (6 bases). Germline values: CDR1 SGDLS, CDR2 YYNGEE. Trimming took 4 bases from V and 6 from J, leaving 17 bases between them. The CDR3 runs 15 residues.

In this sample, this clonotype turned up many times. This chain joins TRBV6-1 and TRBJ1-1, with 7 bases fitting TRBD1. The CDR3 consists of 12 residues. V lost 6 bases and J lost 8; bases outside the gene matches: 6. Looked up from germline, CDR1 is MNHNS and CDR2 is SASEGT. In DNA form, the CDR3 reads TGTGCCAGCAGAAGAGGGACAGCAGAAGCTTTCTTT. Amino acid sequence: CASRRGTAEAFF.

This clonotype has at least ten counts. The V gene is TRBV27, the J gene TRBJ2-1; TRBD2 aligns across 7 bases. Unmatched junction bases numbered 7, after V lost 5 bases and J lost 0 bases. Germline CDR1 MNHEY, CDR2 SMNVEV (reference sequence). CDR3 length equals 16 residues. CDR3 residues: CASSPLAASSYNEQFF. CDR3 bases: TGTGCCAGCAGTCCGCTAGCGGCCAGCTCCTACAATGAGCAGTTCTTC.

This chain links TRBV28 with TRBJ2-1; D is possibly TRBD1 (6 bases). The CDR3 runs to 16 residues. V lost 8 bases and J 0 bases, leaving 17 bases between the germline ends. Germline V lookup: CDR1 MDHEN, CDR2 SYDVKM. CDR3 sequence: CASAEGGISSYNEQFF. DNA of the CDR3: TGTGCCAGCGCCGAAGGGGGAATTAGCTCCTACAATGAGCAGTTCTTC.

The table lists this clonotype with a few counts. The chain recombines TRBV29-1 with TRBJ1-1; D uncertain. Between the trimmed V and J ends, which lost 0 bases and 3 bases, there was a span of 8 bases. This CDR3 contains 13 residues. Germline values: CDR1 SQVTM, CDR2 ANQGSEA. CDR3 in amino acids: CSVEDPEHTEAFF. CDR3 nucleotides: TGCAGCGTTGAAGATCCAGAGCACACTGAAGCTTTCTTT.

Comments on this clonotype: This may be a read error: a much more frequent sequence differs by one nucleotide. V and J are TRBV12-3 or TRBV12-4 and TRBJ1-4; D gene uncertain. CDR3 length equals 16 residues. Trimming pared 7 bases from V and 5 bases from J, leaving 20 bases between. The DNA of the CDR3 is TGTGCCAGCACTACGACCGGTGGCGGAACCAATGAAAAACTGTTTTTT. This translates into CASTTTGGGTNEKLFF.

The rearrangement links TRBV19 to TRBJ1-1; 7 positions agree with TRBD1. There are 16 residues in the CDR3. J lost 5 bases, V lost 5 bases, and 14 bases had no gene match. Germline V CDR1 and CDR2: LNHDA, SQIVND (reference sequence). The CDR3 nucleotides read TGTGCCAGTAGTCCCCGGGACAGATTCCGGGGGACTGAAGCTTTCTTT. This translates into CASSPRDRFRGTEAFF.

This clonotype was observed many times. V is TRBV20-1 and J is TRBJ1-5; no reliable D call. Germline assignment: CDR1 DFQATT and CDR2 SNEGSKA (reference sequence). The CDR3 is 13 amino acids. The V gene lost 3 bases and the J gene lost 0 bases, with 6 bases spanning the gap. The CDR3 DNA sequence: TGCAGTGCTAGTAAATCTAGCAATCAGCCCCAGCATTTT. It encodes CSASKSSNQPQHF.

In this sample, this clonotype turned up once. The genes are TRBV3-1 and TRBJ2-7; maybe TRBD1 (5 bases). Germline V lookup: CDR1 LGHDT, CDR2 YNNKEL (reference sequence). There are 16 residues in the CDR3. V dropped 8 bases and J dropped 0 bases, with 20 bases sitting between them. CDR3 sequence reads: CASSLDTLKYSYEQYF. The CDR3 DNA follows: TGTGCCAGCTCACTGGACACCCTGAAGTACTCCTACGAGCAGTACTTC.

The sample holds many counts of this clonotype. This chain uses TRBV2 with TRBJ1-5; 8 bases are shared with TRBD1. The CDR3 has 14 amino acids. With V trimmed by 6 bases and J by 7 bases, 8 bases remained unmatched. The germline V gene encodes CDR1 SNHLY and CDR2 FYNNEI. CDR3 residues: CASRETGAEQPQHF. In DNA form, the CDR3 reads TGTGCCAGCAGAGAGACAGGGGCGGAACAGCCCCAGCATTTT.

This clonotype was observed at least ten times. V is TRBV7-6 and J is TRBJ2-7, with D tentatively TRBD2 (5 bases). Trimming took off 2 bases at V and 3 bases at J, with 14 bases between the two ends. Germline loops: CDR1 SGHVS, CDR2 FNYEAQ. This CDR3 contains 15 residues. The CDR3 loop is CASSLLYGNNYEQYF. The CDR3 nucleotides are TGTGCCAGCAGCTTACTTTACGGGAATAACTACGAGCAGTACTTC.

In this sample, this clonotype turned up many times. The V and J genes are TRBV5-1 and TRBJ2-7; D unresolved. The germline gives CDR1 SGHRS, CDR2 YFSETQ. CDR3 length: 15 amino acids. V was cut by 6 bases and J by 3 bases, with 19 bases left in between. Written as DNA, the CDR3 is TGCGCCAGCAAAGCTGAGGTCGCCACGCGCTACGAGCAGTACTTC. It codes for CASKAEVATRYEQYF.

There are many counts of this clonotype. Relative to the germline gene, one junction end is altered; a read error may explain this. DNA of the CDR3: TGTGCCAGCAGCTTGGGTGGGACTAGCGGGGGGCCAACCTACGAGCAGTACTTC. Translation gives CASSLGGTSGGPTYEQYF. The rearrangement joins TRBV5-1 to TRBJ2-7, with 15 bases fitting TRBD2. CDR1 and CDR2 from the germline V gene are SGHRS and YFSETQ. The CDR3 covers 18 residues. The full variable domain, with the rest looked up from reference TRBV5-1 and TRBJ2-7, is KAGVTQTPRYLIKTRGQQVTLSCSPISGHRSVSWYQQTPGQGLQFLFEYFSETQRNKGNFPGRFSGRQFSNSRSEMNVSTLELGDSALYLCASSLGGTSGGPTYEQYFGPGTRLTVT.

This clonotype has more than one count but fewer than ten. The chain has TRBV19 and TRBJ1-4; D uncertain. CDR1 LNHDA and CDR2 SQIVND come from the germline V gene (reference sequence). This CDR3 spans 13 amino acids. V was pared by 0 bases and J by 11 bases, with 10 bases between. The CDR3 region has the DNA TGTGCCAGTAGTATAGATCGTGGCGATAAACTGTTTTTT. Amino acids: CASSIDRGDKLFF.

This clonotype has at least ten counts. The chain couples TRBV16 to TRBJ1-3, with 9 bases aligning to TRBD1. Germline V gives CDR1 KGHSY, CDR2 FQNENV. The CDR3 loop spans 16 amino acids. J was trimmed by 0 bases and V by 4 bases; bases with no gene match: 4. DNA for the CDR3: TGTGCCAGCAGCCGATTGACAGGGGGCTCTGGAAACACCATATATTTT. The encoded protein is CASSRLTGGSGNTIYF. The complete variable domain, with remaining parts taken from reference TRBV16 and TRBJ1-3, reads GEEVAQTPKHLVRGEGQKAKLYCAPIKGHSYVFWYQQVLKNEFKFLISFQNENVFDETGMPKERFSAKCLPNSPCSLEIQATKLEDSAVYFCASSRLTGGSGNTIYFGEGSWLTVV.

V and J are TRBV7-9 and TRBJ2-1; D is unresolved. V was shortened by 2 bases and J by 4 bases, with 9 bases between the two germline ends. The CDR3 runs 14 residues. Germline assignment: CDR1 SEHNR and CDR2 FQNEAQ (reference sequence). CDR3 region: CASSLRQSYNEQFF. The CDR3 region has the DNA TGTGCCAGCAGCTTAAGGCAGAGTTACAATGAGCAGTTCTTC.

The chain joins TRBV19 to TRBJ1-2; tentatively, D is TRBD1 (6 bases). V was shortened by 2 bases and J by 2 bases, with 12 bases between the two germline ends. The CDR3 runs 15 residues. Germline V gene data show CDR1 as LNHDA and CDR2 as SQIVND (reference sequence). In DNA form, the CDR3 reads TGTGCCAGTAGTATATTTGGGACAACGAACTATGGCTACACCTTC. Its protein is CASSIFGTTNYGYTF. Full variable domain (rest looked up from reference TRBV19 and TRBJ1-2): DGGITQSPKYLFRKEGQNVTLSCEQNLNHDAMYWYRQDPGQGLRLIYYSQIVNDFQKGDIAEGYSVSREKKESFPLTVTSAQKNPTAFYLCASSIFGTTNYGYTFGSGTRLTVV.

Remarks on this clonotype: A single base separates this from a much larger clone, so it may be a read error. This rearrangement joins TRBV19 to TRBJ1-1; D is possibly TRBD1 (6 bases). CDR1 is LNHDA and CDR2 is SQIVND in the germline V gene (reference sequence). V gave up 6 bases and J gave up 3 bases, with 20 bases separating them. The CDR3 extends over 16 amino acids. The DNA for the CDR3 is TGTGCCAGTAGAACAGGGCTCGTGAGTATGGACACTGAAGCTTTCTTT. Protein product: CASRTGLVSMDTEAFF.

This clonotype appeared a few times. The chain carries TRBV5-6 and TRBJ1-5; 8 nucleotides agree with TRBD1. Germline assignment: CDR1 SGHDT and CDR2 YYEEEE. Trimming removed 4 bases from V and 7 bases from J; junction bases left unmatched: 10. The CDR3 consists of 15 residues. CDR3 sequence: CASSPKGQEWQPQHF. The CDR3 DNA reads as TGTGCCAGCAGCCCGAAGGGACAGGAATGGCAGCCCCAGCATTTT.

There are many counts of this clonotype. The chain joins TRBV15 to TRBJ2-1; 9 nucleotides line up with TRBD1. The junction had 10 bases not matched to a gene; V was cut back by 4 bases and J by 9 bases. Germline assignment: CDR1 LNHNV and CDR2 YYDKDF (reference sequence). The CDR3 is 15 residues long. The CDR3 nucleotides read TGTGCCACCAGCACAACAGGGGGCGGTACAGTTGAGCAGTTCTTC. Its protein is CATSTTGGGTVEQFF.

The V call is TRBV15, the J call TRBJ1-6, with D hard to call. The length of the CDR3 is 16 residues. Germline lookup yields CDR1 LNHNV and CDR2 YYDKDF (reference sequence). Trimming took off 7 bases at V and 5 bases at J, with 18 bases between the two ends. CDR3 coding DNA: TGTGCCACCAAGCAGAGGTACGGAGCCGATAATTCACCCCTCCACTTT. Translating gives CATKQRYGADNSPLHF.

The CDR3 sequence is CASSQVPRTEQFF. The CDR3 nucleotides are TGCGCCAGCAGCCAAGTTCCCAGAACTGAGCAGTTCTTC. The gene calls are TRBV4-1 and TRBJ2-1; unclear D gene. Germline CDR1 reads MGHRA; CDR2 reads YSYEKL. V lost 1 base and J 9 bases, leaving 10 bases between the germline ends. CDR3 length: 13 amino acids.

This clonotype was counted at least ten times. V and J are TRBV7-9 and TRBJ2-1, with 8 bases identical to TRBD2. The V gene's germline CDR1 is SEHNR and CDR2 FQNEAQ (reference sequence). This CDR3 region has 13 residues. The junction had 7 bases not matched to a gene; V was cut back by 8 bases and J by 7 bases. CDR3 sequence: CASQAGVGNEQFF. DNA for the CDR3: TGTGCCAGCCAAGCGGGAGTGGGGAATGAGCAGTTCTTC.

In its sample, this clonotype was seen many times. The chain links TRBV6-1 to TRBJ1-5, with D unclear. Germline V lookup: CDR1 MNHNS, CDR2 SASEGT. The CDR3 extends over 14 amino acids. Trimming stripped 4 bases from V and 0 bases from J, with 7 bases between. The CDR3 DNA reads TGTGCCAGCAGTGGTTTGGCTAGCAATCAGCCCCAGCATTTT. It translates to CASSGLASNQPQHF.

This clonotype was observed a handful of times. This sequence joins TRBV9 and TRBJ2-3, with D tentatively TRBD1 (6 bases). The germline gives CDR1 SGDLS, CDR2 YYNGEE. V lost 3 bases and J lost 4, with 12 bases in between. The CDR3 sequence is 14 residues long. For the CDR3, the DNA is TGTGCCAGCAGCGGGGGGCGGAGTCCAGATACGCAGTATTTT. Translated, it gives CASSGGRSPDTQYF.